This TCR beta chain is from a study of blood T cells in healthy people across ages. This clonotype came up a few times. A sample-barcoded 5' primer and a J-beta primer mix were used in a second PCR of about 6 to 11 cycles. TCRdb re-analysed the 5' RACE reads in MiXCR, keeping a single row per CDR3 protein. The sample records some 690,000 distinct CDR3 sequences, about 20% being singletons. This TCR derives from a man aged 65 to 79 in good health. Sequenced input: blood.

CDR3 in DNA: TGTGCCAGCAGTATCGCGTCCTCCCCGGGACAGGGGGCTAGAAACACCATATATTTT. Translated: CASSIASSPGQGARNTIYF. The genes are TRBV12-3 or TRBV12-4 and TRBJ1-3; TRBD1 matches 12 bases. The V gene end was trimmed by 5 bases and the J gene end by 5 bases; junction bases not matched to a gene: 16. The CDR3 extends over 19 amino acids.